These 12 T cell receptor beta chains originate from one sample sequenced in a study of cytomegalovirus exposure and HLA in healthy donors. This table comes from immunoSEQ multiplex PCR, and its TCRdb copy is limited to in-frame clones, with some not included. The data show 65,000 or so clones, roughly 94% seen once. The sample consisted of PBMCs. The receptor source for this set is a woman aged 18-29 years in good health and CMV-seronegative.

The CDR3 reads CASSSRLGRGAADTQYF. The DNA for the CDR3 is TGTGCCAGCAGCTCCAGGTTGGGCCGGGGGGCGGCAGATACGCAGTATTTT. The chain employs TRBV7-3 and TRBJ2-3; a possible D gene is TRBD2 (7 bases). The CDR3 sequence is 17 residues long. V shed 4 bases and J shed 4 bases, with 21 bases lying between them. Germline lookup yields CDR1 SGHTA and CDR2 FQGTGA.

CDR3 sequence (DNA): TGTGCCAGCAGTCCTCTAGCTAGCACAGATACGCAGTATTTT. Its translation is CASSPLASTDTQYF. The V and J genes are TRBV27 and TRBJ2-3; TRBD2 might be the D (5 bases). The CDR3 sequence is 14 residues long. Trimming removed 5 bases at V and 0 bases at J, with 9 bases between. Germline assignment: CDR1 MNHEY and CDR2 SMNVEV (reference sequence).

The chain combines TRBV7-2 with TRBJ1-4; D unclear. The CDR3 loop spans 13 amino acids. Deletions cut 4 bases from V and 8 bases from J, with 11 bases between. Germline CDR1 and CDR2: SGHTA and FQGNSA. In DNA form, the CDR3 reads TGTGCCAGCAGCTCCCCGGGTGGAGAAAAACTGTTTTTT. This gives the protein CASSSPGGEKLFF.

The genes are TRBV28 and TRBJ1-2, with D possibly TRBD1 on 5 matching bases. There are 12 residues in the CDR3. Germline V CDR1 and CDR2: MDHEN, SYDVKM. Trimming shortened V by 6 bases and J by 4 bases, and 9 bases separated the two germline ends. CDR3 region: CASRQAAYGYTF. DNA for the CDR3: TGTGCCAGCAGACAGGCGGCCTATGGCTACACCTTC.

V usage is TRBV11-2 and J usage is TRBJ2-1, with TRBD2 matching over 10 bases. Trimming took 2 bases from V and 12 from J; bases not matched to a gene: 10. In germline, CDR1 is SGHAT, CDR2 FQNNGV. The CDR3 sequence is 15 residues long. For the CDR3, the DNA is TGTGCCAGCAGCTTAAGCGGGAGGGGGCTTGATGGGCAGTTCTTC. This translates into CASSLSGRGLDGQFF.

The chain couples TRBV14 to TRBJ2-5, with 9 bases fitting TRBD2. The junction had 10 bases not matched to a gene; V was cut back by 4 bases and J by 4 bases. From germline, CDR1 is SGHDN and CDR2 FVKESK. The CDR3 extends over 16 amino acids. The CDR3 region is CASSRAGRGGGETQYF. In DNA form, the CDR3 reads TGTGCCAGCAGCCGAGCGGGGCGGGGGGGTGGAGAGACCCAGTACTTC.

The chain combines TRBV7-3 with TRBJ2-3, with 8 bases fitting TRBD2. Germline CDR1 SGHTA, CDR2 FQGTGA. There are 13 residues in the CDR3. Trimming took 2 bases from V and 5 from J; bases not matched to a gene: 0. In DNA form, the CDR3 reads TGTGCCAGCAGCTTAGCGGGAGGAGATACGCAGTATTTT. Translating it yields CASSLAGGDTQYF.

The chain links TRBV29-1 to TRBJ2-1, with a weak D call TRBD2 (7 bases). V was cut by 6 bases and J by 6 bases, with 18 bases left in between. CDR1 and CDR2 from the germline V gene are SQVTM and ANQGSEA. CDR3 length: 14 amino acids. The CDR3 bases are TGCAGCGTCGCGGGGGCCTTGGGGCCCAATGAGCAGTTCTTC. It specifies CSVAGALGPNEQFF.

CDR3 in DNA: TGTGCCAGCATTCCTGGGCCGGCGGGTAAAAATGAAAAACTGTTTTTT. This sequence encodes CASIPGPAGKNEKLFF. The gene calls are TRBV9 and TRBJ1-4; D call uncertain. Germline-derived CDR1 and CDR2 are SGDLS and YYNGEE. The CDR3 spans 16 residues. V was clipped by 6 bases and J by 5 bases, with 20 bases between them. Full variable domain (rest looked up from reference TRBV9 and TRBJ1-4): DSGVTQTPKHLITATGQRVTLRCSPRSGDLSVYWYQQSLDQGLQFLIQYYNGEERAKGNILERFSAQQFPDLHSELNLSSLELGDSALYFCASIPGPAGKNEKLFFGSGTQLSVL.

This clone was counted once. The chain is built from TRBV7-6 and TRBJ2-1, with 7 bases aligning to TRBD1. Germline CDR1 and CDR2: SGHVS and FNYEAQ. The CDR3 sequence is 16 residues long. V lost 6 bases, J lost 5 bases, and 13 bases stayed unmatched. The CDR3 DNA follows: TGTGCCAGCAGTCCAAAGGTCTCAGGGGGAAACAATGAGCAGTTCTTC. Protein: CASSPKVSGGNNEQFF.

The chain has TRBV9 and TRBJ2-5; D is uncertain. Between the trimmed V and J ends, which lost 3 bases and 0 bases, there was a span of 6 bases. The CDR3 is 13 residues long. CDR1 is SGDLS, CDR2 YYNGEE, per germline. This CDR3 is CASSGLDQETQYF. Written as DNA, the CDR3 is TGTGCCAGCAGCGGACTGGACCAAGAGACCCAGTACTTC.

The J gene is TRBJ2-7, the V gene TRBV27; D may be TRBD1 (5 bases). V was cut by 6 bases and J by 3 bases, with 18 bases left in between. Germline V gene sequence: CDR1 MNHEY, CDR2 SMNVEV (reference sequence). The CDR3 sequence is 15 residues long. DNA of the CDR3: TGTGCCAGCAGCCTAAAAGGGGCTGCTGGCTACGAGCAGTACTTC. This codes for CASSLKGAAGYEQYF.